These 7 T cell receptor beta chains were all obtained from the same sample, sequenced in a study of blood T cells in healthy people across ages. Using a J-beta primer mix together with a sample-barcoded 5' primer, a second PCR was run for roughly 7 to 12 cycles. TCRdb reprocessed the 5' RACE reads via MiXCR and lists one record per CDR3 protein. Of more than 900,000 distinct CDR3 sequences listed, under 30% are singletons. The same specimen was also included in a second study, on T cells of mothers and their children.

Sequencing was performed on blood. The receptor set was obtained from a girl aged 2-15 years in good health.

J is TRBJ2-3 and V is TRBV20-1; perhaps TRBD1 as D (6 bases). This CDR3 comprises 15 residues. Trimming pared 1 base from V and 5 bases from J, leaving 16 bases between. Germline V gene data show CDR1 as DFQATT and CDR2 as SNEGSKA (reference sequence). CDR3 coding DNA: TGCAGTGCTAGAGGAGGGGGTAGGCATCAAGATACGCAGTATTTT. Amino acid sequence: CSARGGGRHQDTQYF.

DNA of the CDR3: TGTGCCAGCAGTGAAGAGAGTGGGTGGGACGAGCAGTACTTC. It codes for CASSEESGWDEQYF. The chain joins TRBV2 to TRBJ2-7; no reliable D call. V was pared by 1 base and J by 5 bases, with 12 bases between. The CDR3 has 14 amino acids. CDR1 and CDR2 (germline): SNHLY, FYNNEI.

The CDR3 DNA sequence: TGTGCCACCAGCAGAGATCGCCCGATCGTTTACGAGCAGTACTTC. Protein product: CATSRDRPIVYEQYF. This chain uses TRBV15 with TRBJ2-5; no clear D. The better agreement between TRBJ2-7 and the DNA end casts doubt on the J call. The CDR3 contains 15 residues. In germline, CDR1 is LNHNV, CDR2 YYDKDF (reference sequence).

This chain joins TRBV20-1 and TRBJ2-7; unclear D gene. V dropped 5 bases and J dropped 5 bases, with 10 bases sitting between them. CDR1 and CDR2 from the germline V gene are DFQATT and SNEGSKA (reference sequence). The CDR3 has 11 residues. The chain's CDR3 is CSAHLGHEQYF. The CDR3 bases are TGCAGTGCTCACCTAGGCCACGAGCAGTACTTC.

This clonotype came up many times. This sequence joins TRBV20-1 and TRBJ1-2, with D unclear. This CDR3 has 11 residues. Per the germline V gene, CDR1 is DFQATT and CDR2 is SNEGSKA (reference sequence). The ends were cut back, 5 bases at V and 6 bases at J, with 10 bases in the middle. The CDR3, as DNA: TGCAGTGCTGACACGTTAGATGGCTACACCTTC. Amino acids: CSADTLDGYTF.

V usage is TRBV5-1 and J usage is TRBJ2-5; 7 bases align to TRBD1. J gave up 5 bases and V 4 bases, and 11 bases lay outside the gene matches. There are 15 residues in the CDR3. Germline V gene data show CDR1 as SGHRS and CDR2 as YFSETQ. Here the CDR3 reads CASSETGRVTETQYF. CDR3 coding DNA: TGCGCCAGCAGCGAGACAGGGAGAGTGACGGAGACCCAGTACTTC.

V is TRBV29-1 and J is TRBJ1-5; perhaps TRBD1 as D (5 bases). V was cut by 6 bases and J by 4 bases, with 16 bases left in between. The CDR3 has 14 amino acids. The germline gives CDR1 SQVTM, CDR2 ANQGSEA. The CDR3 DNA is TGCAGCGTCGGTGGGCAGGGAGTAAATCAGCCCCAGCATTTT. Translating gives CSVGGQGVNQPQHF.